This entry lists 4 T cell receptor beta chains sequenced from one sample in a study of CD8 T cells in Susac syndrome. The RNA input was roughly 0.45 to 1 ug, and it was reverse transcribed with random hexamers. TCRdb fed the immunoSEQ multiplex PCR reads into MiXCR, producing one record per CDR3 protein. The data show under 90,000 distinct CDR3 sequences, roughly 91% seen once. Source material: CD4+ T cells from PBMCs. The receptors derive from a human donor with Susac syndrome.

This chain links TRBV24-1 with TRBJ2-1; perhaps TRBD2 as D (5 bases). Deletions cut 0 bases from V and 5 bases from J, with 13 bases between. Germline loops: CDR1 KGHDR, CDR2 SFDVKD. CDR3 length: 16 residues. The CDR3 region has the DNA TGTGCCACCAGTGATTTGGTGGGAGCGCGTCACAATGAGCAGTTCTTC. It translates to CATSDLVGARHNEQFF.

This clonotype was found once. The chain joins TRBV5-1 to TRBJ2-1, with 11 bases lining up with TRBD2. V gave up 1 base and J gave up 6 bases; unmatched junction bases: 6. The CDR3 is made up of 16 amino acids. In germline, CDR1 is SGHRS, CDR2 YFSETQ. CDR3 DNA: TGCGCCAGCAGCTTGACTAGCGGGAGTCCTACCAATGAGCAGTTCTTC. Residues: CASSLTSGSPTNEQFF.

The CDR3 loop reads CASRRGGQYYEQYF. The CDR3 region has the DNA TGTGCCAGTCGTCGGGGCGGACAATACTACGAGCAGTACTTC. The chain uses TRBV5-4 and TRBJ2-7; D assignment may be TRBD1 or TRBD2 (5 bases each). The CDR3 is 14 residues long. From germline, CDR1 is SGHNT and CDR2 YYREEE (reference sequence). V lost 8 bases, J lost 3 bases, and 18 bases lay in between.

The rearrangement links TRBV3-1 to TRBJ1-2; tentative D call: TRBD1 (5 bases). The V gene's germline CDR1 is LGHDT and CDR2 YNNKEL (reference sequence). The V end was cut by 1 base, the J end by 6 bases, with 18 bases between. The CDR3 is 16 amino acids. The CDR3 protein is CASSQVGREISNGYTF. DNA for the CDR3: TGTGCCAGCAGCCAAGTCGGCAGGGAAATTTCCAATGGCTACACCTTC.